This TCR beta chain was sequenced for a study of CD8+CD57+ T cells in acquired aplastic anemia listed by TCRdb under 2018. About the full investigation: Extracted DNA from sorted CD4+ and CD8+ cells averaged approximately 3 ug, ranging from about 0.2 to 30 ug. An average of around 10 million reads for CD4+ cells and 11 million to 12 million reads for CD8+ cells was obtained from healthy donor samples.

Reading from cysteine to phenylalanine, the CDR3 counts 13 amino acids. Just the 39-base CDR3 DNA is kept, in frame starting at base 1. Taken from the germline V gene, the CDR1 and CDR2 loops are SGHVS and FNYEAQ. The germline ends are 9 bases apart after V is trimmed by 1 base and J by 11 bases. TCR beta VDJ combination and CDR3 sequence profiling used genomic DNA as the template. An Illumina HiSeq 2000 was used for TCR repertoire sequencing. The source study handled its data this way. TRBV/TRBJ rearrangement plots, CDR3 size and DJ length profiles, and Simpson's diversity index were used to evaluate the repertoires. Whichever DNA sequence was most abundant in the deep sequencing data was defined as the immunodominant clone. CDR3 amino acid sequences were screened for sharing across subjects and compared with published repertoires and the VDJdb database. TCRdb reanalyzed the raw reads on its own, using fastp at Q25 for trimming and MiXCR for clone calling, and kept in-frame beta chains. Merged by CDR3 protein, the rows form single entries marked with the most common genes and DNA. TCRdb's processing, not the authors', yielded these V and J calls. In this sample the table shows tens of thousands of distinct CDR3 sequences, about 77% of which occur a single time. Roughly 22% of the sample lies in the top ten.

Broad study findings and their caveats: CD8+ Simpson's diversity did not differ significantly between patients and healthy controls (P=0.060). Although roughly 29 CD8+ CDR3 sequences were shared by patients and controls, these sequences appeared highly expressed in patients and within the immunodominant clones of patients.

About this clonotype itself: Its antigen specificity is not known. Per-base qualities were not stored, and no clone one base away is much larger.

In the study, sorted CD4+ and CD8+ blood T cells from patients with severe aplastic anemia and from healthy subjects underwent deep sequencing of TCR repertoires. Ficoll-Paque density gradient centrifugation was used to isolate peripheral blood mononuclear cells. Before DNA extraction, CD4+ and CD8+ T cells were sorted by FACS or by magnetic beads. Sequencing input: sorted CD4+, CD8+, or CD8+CD57+ T cells (not recorded which) from PBMCs. In this chain, TRBV7-6 is recombined with TRBJ1-6; the D gene cannot be resolved reliably. The sequence was collected from a human donor in good health, serving as a control. The sequenced DNA: TGTGCCAGCAGCTTAGGTTCCGCCACACCCCTCCACTTT. Its amino acids are CASSLGSATPLHF.